The clone carrying this T cell receptor beta chain occurred once. This CDR3 comprises 11 residues. The germline CDR1 and CDR2 sequences are SQVTM and ANQGSEA. V lost 5 bases and J lost 2, with 7 bases in between. The source of the sample is a study of CD8 T cells in Susac syndrome. Sequencing of TCR beta was performed on blood CD8+ and CD4+ T cells. The TEMRA cells underwent FACS enrichment, while the CD8+ and CD4+ T cells underwent negative isolation. RNA, at 0.5 to 1 ug, was reverse transcribed with random hexamers. Coverage of TCR beta CDR3 amplification by immunoSEQ multiplex PCR extended to 54 Vbeta and 13 Jbeta. Each CDR3 protein is one row after TCRdb ran MiXCR on the immunoSEQ multiplex PCR reads. The sample records around 150,000 distinct CDR3 sequences, approximately 95% being singletons.

The genes are TRBV29-1 and TRBJ2-7; D possibly corresponds to TRBD2 (5 bases). The clonotype originates from a human donor in good health. The sequencing sample was made of CD8+ T cells from PBMCs. The CDR3 spells CSVSGTYEQYF. The CDR3 DNA follows: TGCAGCGTTAGCGGAACCTACGAGCAGTACTTC.